Presented here are 21 T cell receptor beta chains from one specimen sequenced in a study of T cells in Graves' hyperthyroidism and ophthalmopathy. Amplified TCR beta CDR3 regions came from RNA transcripts. A set of HTBI primers served as the primers for a first-round RT-PCR of the TCR CDR3. A single record per CDR3 protein comes from TCRdb applying MiXCR to the multiplex PCR reads. The repertoire includes approximately 600,000 distinct CDR3 sequences, approximately 15% of them detected once, and roughly 7.1% sits in the top ten. Sequencing was done on a sample of blood. These receptors came from a woman aged 18-29 years with Graves' ophthalmopathy.

The V call is TRBV19, the J call TRBJ1-3, with a weak D call TRBD1 (5 bases). The germline V gene encodes CDR1 LNHDA and CDR2 SQIVND (reference sequence). The CDR3 consists of 15 residues. Trimming took 3 bases from V and 3 from J, leaving 12 bases between them. CDR3 sequence (DNA): TGTGCCAGTAGTATCGCCGGGGCTGGTGGAAACACCATATATTTT. This codes for CASSIAGAGGNTIYF.

This clonotype has at least ten counts. This rearrangement joins TRBV4-3 to TRBJ2-7; possible D gene TRBD1, 6 bases. The CDR3 is 13 residues long. Germline V gives CDR1 LGHNA, CDR2 YSLEER. Trimming pared 1 base from V and 5 bases from J, leaving 9 bases between. CDR3 residues: CASSQVQGHEQYF. As DNA, the CDR3 is TGCGCCAGCAGCCAAGTACAGGGCCACGAGCAGTACTTC.

There are many counts of this clonotype. The genes are TRBV28 and TRBJ2-5; 13 bases are shared with TRBD2. Germline-derived CDR1 and CDR2 are MDHEN and SYDVKM. This CDR3 contains 20 residues. V was pared by 2 bases and J by 1 base, with 13 bases of the junction left unmatched. CDR3 loop: CASSLGTSGKDRSTQETQYF. The DNA of the CDR3 is TGTGCCAGCAGTTTAGGGACTAGCGGGAAGGATCGGTCAACCCAAGAGACCCAGTACTTC.

There are a few counts of this clonotype. The chain uses TRBV27 and TRBJ2-5; the match to TRBD1 covers 10 bases. J gave up 5 bases and V 3 bases, and 6 bases lay outside the gene matches. The CDR3 covers 15 residues. Per the germline V gene, CDR1 is MNHEY and CDR2 is SMNVEV (reference sequence). CDR3 nucleotide sequence: TGTGCCAGCAGTTTCTCGACAGGGGGCACGGAGACCCAGTACTTC. Residues: CASSFSTGGTETQYF.

This clonotype was counted a few times. The rearrangement uses TRBV18 and TRBJ1-2; D uncertain. CDR1 is KGHSH and CDR2 is LQKENI in the germline V gene. V was clipped by 3 bases and J by 3 bases, with 20 bases between them. CDR3 length: 17 amino acids. CDR3 region: CASSPRRGRLSDYGYTF. The CDR3 coding sequence is TGTGCCAGCTCACCTCGACGAGGGAGACTTTCCGACTATGGCTACACCTTC. The full variable domain, completed using reference TRBV18 and TRBJ1-2, is NAGVMQNPRHLVRRRGQEARLRCSPMKGHSHVYWYRQLPEEGLKFMVYLQKENIIDESGMPKERFSAEFPKEGPSILRIQQVVRGDSAAYFCASSPRRGRLSDYGYTFGSGTRLTVV.

There are a few counts of this clonotype. One end of the junction does not line up with germline, which may come from a read error. The chain employs TRBV7-8 and TRBJ2-7; the match to TRBD1 covers 8 bases. Germline assignment: CDR1 SGHVS and CDR2 FQNEAQ. The CDR3 spans 15 residues. CDR3 sequence (DNA): TGTGCCGGCAGCCCGGCCCGGACAGGGCCCCACGAGCAGTACTTC. Encoded protein: CAGSPARTGPHEQYF.

In its sample, this clonotype was seen many times. The chain joins TRBV28 to TRBJ2-7, with a weak D call TRBD1 (6 bases). V was pared by 8 bases and J by 6 bases, with 20 bases between. The CDR3 runs to 14 residues. CDR1 and CDR2 from the germline V gene are MDHEN and SYDVKM. The CDR3 DNA sequence: TGTGCCAGCTGGGGTGGTAACAGGGCGGCCGAGCAGTACTTC. This encodes CASWGGNRAAEQYF.

This clonotype was recorded at least ten times. This chain joins TRBV28 and TRBJ2-5; D is possibly TRBD2 (7 bases). The germline gives CDR1 MDHEN, CDR2 SYDVKM. The CDR3 is 13 amino acids. V was shortened by 8 bases and J by 1 base, with 11 bases between the two germline ends. CDR3 residues: CASERGGQETQYF. The CDR3, as DNA: TGTGCCAGCGAAAGGGGGGGCCAAGAGACCCAGTACTTC.

The sample holds many counts of this clonotype. The J gene is TRBJ2-1, the V gene TRBV20-1; no clear D. The CDR3 runs to 12 residues. The V end lost 7 bases, the J end lost 8 bases, and 15 bases lay between the germline ends. Germline assignment: CDR1 DFQATT and CDR2 SNEGSKA (reference sequence). Here the CDR3 reads CSVVPAIYEQFF. The CDR3 DNA is TGCAGTGTTGTCCCCGCCATCTATGAGCAGTTCTTC.

This clonotype occurred many times. V usage is TRBV12-3 or TRBV12-4 and J usage is TRBJ2-7; no definite D call. The V end lost 0 bases, the J end lost 0 bases, and 9 bases lay between the germline ends. This CDR3 contains 15 residues. The DNA of the CDR3 is TGTGCCAGCAGTTTAGCGGCAGCTAGCTCCTACGAGCAGTACTTC. As protein: CASSLAAASSYEQYF.

This clonotype came up many times. V is TRBV30 and J is TRBJ2-1, with D tentatively TRBD2 (5 bases). Germline assignment: CDR1 GTSNPN and CDR2 SVGIG (reference sequence). Trimming shortened V by 1 base and J by 9 bases, and 7 bases separated the two germline ends. The CDR3 loop spans 11 amino acids. This chain's CDR3 is CAWSGETEQFF. CDR3 sequence (DNA): TGTGCCTGGAGTGGGGAGACTGAGCAGTTCTTC. Complete variable domain (other parts from reference TRBV30 and TRBJ2-1): SQTIHQWPATLVQPVGSPLSLECTVEGTSNPNLYWYRQAAGRGLQLLFYSVGIGQISSEVPQNLSASRPQDRQFILSSKKLLLSDSGFYLCAWSGETEQFFGPGTRLTVL.

This clonotype turned up a few times. The gene calls are TRBV27 and TRBJ2-1; D remains ambiguous. Between the trimmed V and J ends, which lost 8 bases and 5 bases, there was a span of 7 bases. The length of the CDR3 is 11 residues. Germline V gene sequence: CDR1 MNHEY, CDR2 SMNVEV (reference sequence). CDR3 coding DNA: TGTGCCAGCGTTGGAGACAATGAGCAGTTCTTC. This translates into CASVGDNEQFF.

This sequence joins TRBV6-1 and TRBJ1-2; possible D gene TRBD1, 5 bases. This CDR3 region has 13 residues. The germline V gene has CDR1 MNHNS and CDR2 SASEGT. V was cut by 5 bases and J by 4 bases, with 11 bases left in between. The CDR3 sequence: CASSRQSSYGYTF. The CDR3 DNA reads as TGTGCCAGCAGTCGACAGTCCTCCTATGGCTACACCTTC.

This clonotype was observed many times. V usage is TRBV6-1 and J usage is TRBJ1-1, with D perhaps matching TRBD1 (6 bases). Trimming cost V 6 bases and J 4 bases, with 18 bases left between them. Germline V CDR1 and CDR2: MNHNS, SASEGT. This CDR3 contains 15 residues. CDR3 in DNA: TGTGCCAGCAGAGTTACGGAGGGGGGGGGCACTGAAGCTTTCTTT. Translating gives CASRVTEGGGTEAFF.

This clonotype was seen more than once but under ten times. The rearrangement links TRBV3-1 to TRBJ1-4, with D hard to call. CDR3 size: 15 residues. Germline V gene sequence: CDR1 LGHDT, CDR2 YNNKEL (reference sequence). The V end was cut by 0 bases, the J end by 0 bases, with 5 bases between. The CDR3 DNA sequence: TGTGCCAGCAGCCAAGAGTGGGCAACTAATGAAAAACTGTTTTTT. Translated: CASSQEWATNEKLFF. The whole variable domain, filled in from reference TRBV3-1 and TRBJ1-4, reads DTAVSQTPKYLVTQMGNDKSIKCEQNLGHDTMYWYKQDSKKFLKIMFSYNNKELIINETVPNRFSPKSPDKAHLNLHINSLELGDSAVYFCASSQEWATNEKLFFGSGTQLSVL.

This clonotype was seen many times. The chain uses TRBV6-1 and TRBJ2-7, with 7 bases that match TRBD1. There are 14 residues in the CDR3. The germline V gene encodes CDR1 MNHNS and CDR2 SASEGT. After removal of 5 bases from V and 3 bases from J, the junction contained 7 bases not matched to a gene. The CDR3 DNA reads as TGTGCCAGCAGTCCTGACAGGGTATTCTACGAGCAGTACTTC. It codes for CASSPDRVFYEQYF.

The sample holds many counts of this clonotype. The chain recombines TRBV11-3 with TRBJ2-5; 12 bases map to TRBD2. Germline CDR1 reads SGHNT; CDR2 reads YENEEA. V lost 5 bases and J lost 5; bases outside the gene matches: 12. This CDR3 has 17 residues. CDR3 coding DNA: TGTGCCAGCAGCAAGGGGTCTAGCGGGAGGGCCGGCGAGACCCAGTACTTC. This gives the protein CASSKGSSGRAGETQYF.

This clonotype was seen repeatedly, ten times or more. CDR3 region: CASSLYGGSAGELFF. The CDR3 nucleotides are TGTGCCAGCAGTTTATACGGCGGGAGCGCCGGGGAGCTGTTTTTT. The rearrangement joins TRBV27 to TRBJ2-2; 7 bases agree with TRBD2. The CDR3 runs 15 residues. Germline-derived CDR1 and CDR2 are MNHEY and SMNVEV (reference sequence). Trimming at V came to 1 base and at J to 6 bases, leaving 5 bases not matched to a gene.

This chain joins TRBV7-2 and TRBJ2-7; perhaps TRBD1 as D (5 bases). Germline lookup yields CDR1 SGHTA and CDR2 FQGNSA. There are 16 residues in the CDR3. Trimming took 5 bases from V and 2 from J, leaving 19 bases between them. The CDR3 DNA reads as TGTGCCAGCAGCCCCAGACCCCCCACAGGCGCCTACGAGCAGTACTTC. Protein: CASSPRPPTGAYEQYF. Full variable domain (missing parts from reference TRBV7-2 and TRBJ2-7): GAGVSQSPSNKVTEKGKDVELRCDPISGHTALYWYRQSLGQGLEFLIYFQGNSAPDKSGLPSDRFSAERTGGSVSTLTIQRTQQEDSAVYLCASSPRPPTGAYEQYFGPGTRLTVT.

This clonotype was seen at least ten times. This chain uses TRBV30 with TRBJ2-7, with unresolved D. Between the trimmed V and J ends, which lost 4 bases and 3 bases, there was a span of 13 bases. Germline CDR1 GTSNPN, CDR2 SVGIG (reference sequence). CDR3 length: 13 amino acids. CDR3 in DNA: TGTGCCTGGAACGAATTGGCACTCTACGAGCAGTACTTC. This sequence encodes CAWNELALYEQYF.

With regard to this clonotype: A read error is possible here, since a much larger clone lies one base away. This chain links TRBV11-2 with TRBJ2-7, with D uncertain. The CDR3 runs 15 residues. The V gene's germline CDR1 is SGHAT and CDR2 FQNNGV. The CDR3, as DNA: TGTGTCAGCAGCTTAGTTTGGGCAGGAAACTACGAGCAGTACTTC. This gives the protein CVSSLVWAGNYEQYF.